This T cell receptor beta chain was obtained from a study of radiation and T cells in renal cell carcinoma. The data were produced by immunoSEQ multiplex PCR, yet TCRdb's version contains in-frame clones alone and is incomplete. Of over 85,000 clones listed, 82% are singletons. V was shortened by 6 bases and J by 2 bases, with 16 bases between the two germline ends. The CDR3 runs to 14 residues. Per germline, CDR1 SQVTM and CDR2 ANQGSEA. Time point reported: baseline pretreatment blood. The sample's treatment: 15 Gy SBRT to primary tumor, nephrectomy 4 weeks later. This clonotype was sampled from a man aged 60 to 75 with renal cell carcinoma. V and J are TRBV29-1 and TRBJ1-2, with a possible D match to TRBD1 (5 bases). Sample: blood, taken from a patient whose treatment included radiotherapy and nephrectomy. DNA of the CDR3: TGCAGCGTCTGTCAGGGAAACGAAAACTATGGCTACACCTTC. Translation: CSVCQGNENYGYTF. Full variable domain (outside the CDR3, taken from reference TRBV29-1 and TRBJ1-2): SAVISQKPSRDICQRGTSLTIQCQVDSQVTMMFWYRQQPGQSLTLIATANQGSEATYESGFVIDKFPISRPNLTFSTLTVSNMSPEDSSIYLCSVCQGNENYGYTFGSGTRLTVV.